These T cell receptor beta chains were read from a single sample in a study of cytomegalovirus exposure and HLA in healthy donors. Clones were read by immunoSEQ multiplex PCR, and TCRdb kept only the in-frame ones, dropping some. Of tens of thousands of clones in the sample, about two thirds were seen once. The sequencing sample was made of PBMCs. These receptors were collected from a middle-aged man in good health and CMV-seropositive. CDR3s include the opening cysteine and the closing phenylalanine or tryptophan. The D gene is left open where the match is weak. Clone size is shown for a subset of rows, as once, few, many or a class of expanded clone.

J gene,clone size,D gene,V gene,CDR3 DNA,CDR3 protein
TRBJ1-1,once,TRBD1,TRBV14,TGTGCCAGCAGCCAAGCCCAGGGGGCGCGCACTGAAGCTTTCTTT,CASSQAQGARTEAFF
TRBJ2-7,.,.,TRBV2,TGTGCCAGCAGTCCTTACCCACGGACAGAAACCTACTACGAGCAGTACTTC,CASSPYPRTETYYEQYF
TRBJ2-2,.,.,TRBV7-9,TGTGCCAGCAGCTTAGAGCTGGACACCGGGGAGCTGTTTTTT,CASSLELDTGELFF
TRBJ2-1,.,.,TRBV9,TGTGCCAGCAATAGGGGGAAGATCTACAATGAGCAGTTCTTC,CASNRGKIYNEQFF
TRBJ1-4,.,TRBD1,TRBV28,TGTGCCAGCAGTGCCCCGGGACAGGCCCGAGAAAAACTGTTTTTT,CASSAPGQAREKLFF
TRBJ2-7,once,TRBD1,TRBV25-1,TGTGCCAGCAGGGGGACAGGGATCTACGAGCAGTACTTC,CASRGTGIYEQYF
TRBJ2-1,.,TRBD1,TRBV11-3,TGTGCCAGCAGCTTAAAAGGACAGGGGAAGGGGAATGAGCAGTTCTTC,CASSLKGQGKGNEQFF
TRBJ1-1,few,.,TRBV7-9,TGTGCCAGCAGCTTAGGGGGGAGGGCTGAAGCTTTCTTT,CASSLGGRAEAFF
TRBJ1-5,.,TRBD1,TRBV9,TGTGCCTCCGGGGGACAGGACTATCAGCCCCAGCATTTT,CASGGQDYQPQHF
TRBJ2-3,.,.,TRBV7-3,TGTGCCAGCAGCTTACCGATTAGCGGTGGCACAGATACGCAGTATTTT,CASSLPISGGTDTQYF
TRBJ2-3,.,TRBD2,TRBV7-2,TGTGCCAGCAGCCAACCTCAGCGGGGGGGAGGAGATACGCAGTATTTT,CASSQPQRGGGDTQYF
TRBJ2-5,.,.,TRBV7-9,TGTGCCAGCCGGGGTAAAGAGACCCAGTACTTC,CASRGKETQYF
TRBJ1-2,.,TRBD1,TRBV7-2,TGTGCCAGCAGCTTAGGTGGACAGGGGGTCTATGGCTACACCTTC,CASSLGGQGVYGYTF
TRBJ1-3,.,TRBD1,TRBV18,TGTGCCAGCTCACCAGGGACAGGGGACTCTGGAAACACCATATATTTT,CASSPGTGDSGNTIYF
TRBJ2-7,.,TRBD1,TRBV19,TGTGCCAGTAGTTCGCGAACCGGGACAGCCGAAAAAGGGCAGTACTTC,CASSSRTGTAEKGQYF
TRBJ2-1,.,TRBD2,TRBV6-4,TGTGCCAGCAGTGCGACTAGCGAAGGCGAGCAGTTCTTC,CASSATSEGEQFF
TRBJ2-5,.,TRBD1,TRBV9,TGTGCCAGCAGCTTTCGGACAGGTGAAGAGACCCAGTACTTC,CASSFRTGEETQYF
TRBJ2-4,.,TRBD1,TRBV7-2,TGTGCCAGCAGCCGCCCCCTCGGACAGGGGATCATTCAGTACTTC,CASSRPLGQGIIQYF
TRBJ1-1,few,.,TRBV6-5,TGTGCCAGCAGCGTAGACAGCTTCGGGACTGAAGCTTTCTTT,CASSVDSFGTEAFF
TRBJ2-1,.,.,TRBV21-1,TGTGCCAGCAAGGGTAGACGGGAGGGGAATTACAATGAGCAGTTCTTC,CASKGRREGNYNEQFF
TRBJ2-1,.,.,TRBV7-7,TGTGCCAGCAGCTTAGACCCATCCGGGGGCAATGAGCAGTTCTTC,CASSLDPSGGNEQFF
TRBJ2-7,.,.,TRBV6-6,TGTGCCAGCAGTTACTCGCCAGGGGCGGACGAGCAGTACTTC,CASSYSPGADEQYF
TRBJ1-2,.,TRBD1,TRBV9,TGTGCCAGCAGCTTGACAGGGGCCCCAGGCTATGGCTACACCTTC,CASSLTGAPGYGYTF